The present TCR beta chain was sequenced within a study of monozygotic twins with inflammatory bowel disease. Germline V gives CDR1 SNHLY, CDR2 FYNNEI. The CDR3 extends over 15 amino acids. TCRdb reprocessed the 5' RACE reads, with one entry per CDR3 protein and no DNA. This sample's table has a few hundred thousand distinct CDR3 sequences. The V and J genes are TRBV2 and TRBJ1-2; without DNA, the TCRdb call of TRBD1 cannot be checked. The specimen sequenced was blood. The receptor's source is a human donor with ulcerative colitis or Crohn's disease, or a healthy co-twin of an affected twin (not recorded which). The CDR3: CASSEARAGGYGYTF.